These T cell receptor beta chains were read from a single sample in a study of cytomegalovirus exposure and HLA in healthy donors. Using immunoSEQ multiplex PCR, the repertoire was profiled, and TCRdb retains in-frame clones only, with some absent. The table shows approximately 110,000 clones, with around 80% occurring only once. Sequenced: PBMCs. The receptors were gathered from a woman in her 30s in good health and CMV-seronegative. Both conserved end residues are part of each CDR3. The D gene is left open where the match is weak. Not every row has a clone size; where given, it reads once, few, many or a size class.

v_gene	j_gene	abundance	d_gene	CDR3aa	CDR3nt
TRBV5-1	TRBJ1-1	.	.	CASSLPGSDTEAFF	TGCGCCAGCAGCTTACCCGGAAGCGACACTGAAGCTTTCTTT
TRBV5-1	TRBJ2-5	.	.	CASSLLSSQETQYF	TGCGCCAGCAGCCTCCTATCGTCTCAAGAGACCCAGTACTTC
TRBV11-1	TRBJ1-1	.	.	CASSPQANTEAFF	TGTGCCAGCAGCCCGCAGGCGAACACTGAAGCTTTCTTT
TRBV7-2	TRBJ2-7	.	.	CASSSGGSGREQYF	TGTGCCAGCAGCTCCGGTGGCTCGGGTCGGGAGCAGTACTTC
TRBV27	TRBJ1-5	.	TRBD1	CASSLRQGRNQPQHF	TGTGCCAGCAGTCTAAGACAGGGACGCAATCAGCCCCAGCATTTT
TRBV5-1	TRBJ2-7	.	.	CASSRDTYEQYF	TGCGCCAGCAGCCGGGACACCTACGAGCAGTACTTC
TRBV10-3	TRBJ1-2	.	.	CAISESGGGTANYGYTF	TGTGCCATCAGTGAGTCGGGAGGCGGTACTGCTAACTATGGCTACACCTTC
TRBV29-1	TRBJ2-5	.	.	CSVDISLAETQYF	TGCAGCGTTGATATTTCCCTAGCGGAGACCCAGTACTTC
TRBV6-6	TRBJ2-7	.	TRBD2	CASHAGGSEQYF	TGTGCCAGCCATGCGGGGGGTTCCGAGCAGTACTTC
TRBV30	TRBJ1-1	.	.	CAWRSPGWNTEAFF	TGTGCCTGGAGAAGTCCAGGGTGGAACACTGAAGCTTTCTTT
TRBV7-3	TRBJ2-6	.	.	CASSLTGATGANVLTF	TGTGCCAGCAGCTTAACAGGGGCTACTGGGGCCAACGTCCTGACTTTC
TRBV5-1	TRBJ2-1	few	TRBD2	CASIAGGPYNEQFF	TGCGCCAGCATTGCGGGAGGACCCTACAATGAGCAGTTCTTC
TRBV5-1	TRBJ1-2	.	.	CASSSQGPTPSGYTF	TGCGCCAGCAGCTCGCAGGGTCCTACACCCAGTGGCTACACCTTC
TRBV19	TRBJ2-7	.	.	CASSGTPSYEQYF	TGTGCCAGTTCCGGGACACCATCCTACGAGCAGTACTTC
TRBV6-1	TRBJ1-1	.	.	CASSGLEAEAFF	TGTGCCAGCAGTGGGTTAGAGGCTGAAGCTTTCTTT
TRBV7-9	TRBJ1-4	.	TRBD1	CASSVQGASEKLFF	TGTGCCAGCAGCGTACAGGGGGCGAGTGAAAAACTGTTTTTT
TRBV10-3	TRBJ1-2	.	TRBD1	CAMTTGDSANYGYTF	TGTGCCATGACTACCGGGGACAGCGCTAACTATGGCTACACCTTC
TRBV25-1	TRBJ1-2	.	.	CASSWGGYGYTF	TGTGCCAGCAGTTGGGGCGGATATGGCTACACCTTC
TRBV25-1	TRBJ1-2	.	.	CASSELTRGDGYTF	TGTGCCAGCAGTGAATTGACGAGAGGAGATGGCTACACCTTC
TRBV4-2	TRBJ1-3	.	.	CASSQDLHRSSGNTIYF	TGTGCCAGCAGCCAAGACCTACACCGGAGCTCTGGAAACACCATATATTTT
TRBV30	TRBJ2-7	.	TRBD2	CAWSPGTSGYYEQYF	TGTGCCTGGAGTCCGGGGACTAGCGGCTACTACGAGCAGTACTTC
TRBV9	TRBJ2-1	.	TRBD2	CASSPETSGYNEQFF	TGTGCCAGCAGCCCCGAGACTAGCGGTTACAATGAGCAGTTCTTC
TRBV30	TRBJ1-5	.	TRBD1	CAWSGTGVIQPQHF	TGTGCCTGGAGTGGGACAGGGGTAATTCAGCCCCAGCATTTT
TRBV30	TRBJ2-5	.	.	CAWSWTEGETQYF	TGTGCCTGGAGCTGGACAGAGGGTGAGACCCAGTACTTC
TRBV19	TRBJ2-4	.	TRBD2	CASSMASGGQNIQYF	TGTGCCAGTAGTATGGCCAGCGGGGGTCAAAACATTCAGTACTTC
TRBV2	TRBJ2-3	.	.	CASSDGRSTDTQYF	TGTGCCAGCAGTGATGGGAGGAGCACAGATACGCAGTATTTT
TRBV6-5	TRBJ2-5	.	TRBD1	CASAQGGAKTQYF	TGTGCCAGCGCACAGGGGGGAGCAAAGACCCAGTACTTC
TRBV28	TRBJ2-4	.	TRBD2	CASTSTSSPKNIQYF	TGTGCCAGCACCTCGACTAGCTCCCCCAAAAACATTCAGTACTTC
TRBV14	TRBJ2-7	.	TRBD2	CASSPLAGYAYEQYF	TGTGCCAGCAGCCCACTAGCGGGCTATGCCTACGAGCAGTACTTC
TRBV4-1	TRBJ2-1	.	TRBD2	CASSQTSGPSFSYNEQFF	TGCGCCAGCAGCCAGACTAGCGGACCTTCTTTCTCCTACAATGAGCAGTTCTTC
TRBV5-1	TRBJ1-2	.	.	CASSTEAGGNYGYTF	TGCGCCAGCAGCACGGAGGCGGGGGGAAACTATGGCTACACCTTC
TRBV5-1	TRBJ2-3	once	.	CASSFRTSPTTRTDTQYF	TGCGCCAGCAGCTTCCGTACTAGCCCAACGACCCGCACAGATACGCAGTATTTT
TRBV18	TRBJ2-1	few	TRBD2	CASSPSGLGNEQFF	TGTGCCAGCTCACCATCGGGACTAGGGAATGAGCAGTTCTTC
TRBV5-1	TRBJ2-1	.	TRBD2	CASRSGTSGAIRPNEQFF	TGCGCCAGCAGGTCCGGGACTAGCGGGGCGATCCGCCCGAATGAGCAGTTCTTC
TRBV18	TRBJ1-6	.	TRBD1	CASSPNDRGISPLHF	TGTGCCAGCTCACCTAATGACAGGGGAATTTCACCCCTCCACTTT
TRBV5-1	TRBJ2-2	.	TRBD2	CASSTGLASNTGELFF	TGCGCCAGCAGCACGGGACTAGCCTCGAACACCGGGGAGCTGTTTTTT
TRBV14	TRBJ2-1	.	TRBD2	CASSQIPGLAGMGEQFF	TGTGCCAGCAGCCAAATCCCGGGACTAGCGGGAATGGGTGAGCAGTTCTTC
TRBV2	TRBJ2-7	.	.	CASSESPAGYEQYF	TGTGCCAGCAGTGAATCCCCAGCAGGCTACGAGCAGTACTTC
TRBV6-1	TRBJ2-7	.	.	CASSVQGGSSYEQYF	TGTGCCAGCAGTGTACAGGGTGGGAGCTCCTACGAGCAGTACTTC
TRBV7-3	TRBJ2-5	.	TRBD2	CASSRGGQETQYF	TGTGCCAGCAGCCGCGGGGGGCAGGAGACCCAGTACTTC
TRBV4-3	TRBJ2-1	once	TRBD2	CASSPHPTSGNDNEQFF	TGCGCCAGCAGCCCCCACCCCACTAGCGGGAATGACAATGAGCAGTTCTTC
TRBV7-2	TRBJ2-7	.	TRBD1	CASSRGTGGYEQYF	TGTGCCAGCAGCCGCGGGACAGGGGGCTACGAGCAGTACTTC
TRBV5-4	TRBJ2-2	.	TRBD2	CASSSGTTNTGELFF	TGTGCCAGCAGCTCCGGGACTACGAACACCGGGGAGCTGTTTTTT
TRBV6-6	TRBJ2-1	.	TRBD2	CASGTSGYNEQFF	TGTGCCAGCGGGACTAGCGGCTACAATGAGCAGTTCTTC
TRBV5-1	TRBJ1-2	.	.	CASSSYRVADGYTF	TGCGCCAGCAGTTCGTACAGGGTTGCGGATGGCTACACCTTC
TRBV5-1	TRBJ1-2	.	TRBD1	CASSLGDRPYGYTF	TGCGCCAGCAGCTTGGGGGACAGGCCCTATGGCTACACCTTC
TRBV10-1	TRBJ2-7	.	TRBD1	CASSPGTGYEQYF	TGCGCCAGCAGTCCCGGGACAGGCTACGAGCAGTACTTC
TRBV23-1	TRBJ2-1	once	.	CASSQSVTTKCFRSYNEQFF	TGCGCCAGCAGTCAATCGGTGACCACTAAATGTTTTCGTTCCTACAATGAGCAGTTCTTC
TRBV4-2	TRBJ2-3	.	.	CASSQEWPGTDTQYF	TGTGCCAGCAGCCAAGAGTGGCCAGGCACAGATACGCAGTATTTT
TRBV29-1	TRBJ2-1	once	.	CSVIRGRQFF	TGCAGCGTTATACGAGGGAGGCAGTTCTTC
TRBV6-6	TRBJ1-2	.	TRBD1	CASSIRGTAPSGYTF	TGTGCCAGCAGTATCCGAGGGACAGCTCCATCGGGCTACACCTTC
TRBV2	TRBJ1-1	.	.	CASRLGEMNTEAFF	TGTGCCAGCAGGCTCGGAGAGATGAACACTGAAGCTTTCTTT
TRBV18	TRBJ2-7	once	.	CASSPNQASTDEQYF	TGTGCCAGCTCACCAAATCAGGCCTCTACGGACGAGCAGTACTTC
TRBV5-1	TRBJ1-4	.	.	CASSAHRVEKLFF	TGCGCCAGCAGCGCCCACAGGGTTGAAAAACTGTTTTTT
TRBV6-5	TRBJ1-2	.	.	CASSTGSGYTF	TGTGCCAGCAGTACAGGGTCTGGCTACACCTTC
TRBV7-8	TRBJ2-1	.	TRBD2	CASSLGDSGYNEQFF	TGTGCCAGCAGCTTAGGGGATAGCGGGTACAATGAGCAGTTCTTC
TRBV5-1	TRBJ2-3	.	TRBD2	CASSPPTTSGSTDTQYF	TGCGCCAGCAGCCCCCCAACGACTAGCGGGAGCACAGATACGCAGTATTTT
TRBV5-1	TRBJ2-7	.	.	CASSFTSLYEQYF	TGCGCCAGCAGCTTCACCTCCCTTTACGAGCAGTACTTC
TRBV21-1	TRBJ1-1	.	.	CASSKGTGEGTEAFF	TGTGCCAGCAGCAAAGGGACAGGGGAGGGCACTGAAGCTTTCTTT